This TCR beta chain stems from a study of cytomegalovirus exposure and HLA in healthy donors. Overall study findings and caveats: For cytomegalovirus status, the classifier reportedly gave diagnoses with high specificity and sensitivity. In a later analysis, compared with equally common non-associated chains, HLA-associated beta chains were more expanded.

About this clone itself: Its specificity is unknown.

Amplification used 60 Vbeta primers and 13 Jbeta primers. The method was immunoSEQ multiplex PCR; TCRdb's version includes in-frame clones alone and lacks a portion of them. Found here are 110,000 to 150,000 clones, 70% of them singletons; the top ten hold roughly 2%. V lost 8 bases to trimming and J lost 3 bases, with 21 bases between them. CDR3 length: 16 amino acids. CDR1 MDHEN and CDR2 SYDVKM come from the germline V gene. Sequenced input: PBMCs. This chain links TRBV28 with TRBJ2-3; D perhaps matches TRBD2 (5 bases). This TCR was sampled from a woman aged 55-69 years in good health and CMV-seropositive. In nucleotides, the CDR3 is TGTGCCAGCGGCTTGAACTTCGGGTCGGGAACAGATACGCAGTATTTT. Protein sequence: CASGLNFGSGTDTQYF.